The entry below gives a single T cell receptor (beta chain) sequence along with its context. The CDR3 length is 14 residues. V lost 0 bases and J lost 6, with 11 bases in between. CDR1 is MNHEY and CDR2 is SVGAGI in the germline V gene. Profiling relied on immunoSEQ multiplex PCR, and the TCRdb table lists in-frame clones only, not all of them. The table lists about 160,000 clones, 70% to 90% of them singletons. The entry originates in a study of control samples from healthy donors and cancer patients. The chain employs TRBV6-5 and TRBJ2-5; no clear D. The receptor was isolated from a man aged 30-40 years in good health. Sequences were obtained from blood. CDR3 sequence: CASSYSVITKTQYF. CDR3 bases: TGTGCCAGCAGTTACTCGGTGATTACTAAGACCCAGTACTTC.